This T cell receptor beta chain is from a study of beta chain features in type 1 diabetes. Each of the sorted populations had a purity greater than 95%. Expressed TCRB transcripts were sequenced, since all the RNA that had been isolated was reverse transcribed. Using immunoSEQ multiplex PCR, the repertoire was profiled, and TCRdb retains in-frame clones only, with some absent. The sample has about 700,000 clones; roughly 12% are singletons. Study-level points and caveats: TCRB CDR3 length was moderately but significantly reduced in all four CD4+ subsets of Type 1 diabetes patients. Sequencing the cDNA could make cells with high TCR expression show up more than they should.

This clone turned up a few times. Antigen: not known. The CDR3 contains 13 residues. V was clipped by 8 bases and J by 10 bases; unmatched bases: 9. CDR1 and CDR2 (germline): SGHAT, FQNNGV. Material: naive CD4+ T cells from blood. The sequence was collected from a man aged 18 to 30 with type 1 diabetes. The chain uses TRBV11-2 and TRBJ2-1; 9 bases fit TRBD2. For the CDR3, the DNA is TGTGCCAGCCAAGGGACCAGCGGGGGGGAGCAGTTCTTC. Translation gives CASQGTSGGEQFF.